These 22 T cell receptor beta chains were sequenced from one sample in a study of blood T cell repertoires in COVID-19. TCRdb's copy holds only in-frame clones and misses some; the assay was immunoSEQ multiplex PCR. Of a few hundred thousand clones listed, more than 75% are singletons. Sequenced: peripheral blood. The origin of the receptors is a man aged 45-65 years with acute or convalescent COVID-19.

The chain couples TRBV5-5 to TRBJ2-5; no firm D call. Trimming removed 4 bases at V and 2 bases at J, with 6 bases between. CDR1 and CDR2 (germline): SGHKS, YYEKEE (reference sequence). The CDR3 has 12 residues. The CDR3 sequence: CASSRVQETQYF. The CDR3 nucleotides are TGTGCCAGCAGCAGAGTGCAAGAGACCCAGTACTTC.

The chain links TRBV10-1 to TRBJ2-1, with D hard to call. The V end lost 6 bases, the J end lost 0 bases, and 9 bases lay between the germline ends. The CDR3 runs 14 residues. Germline values: CDR1 WNHNN, CDR2 SYGVQD (reference sequence). CDR3 protein: CASSYRSSYNEQFF. DNA for the CDR3: TGCGCCAGCAGCTACAGAAGCTCCTACAATGAGCAGTTCTTC.

The V and J genes are TRBV7-8 and TRBJ2-1; 11 bases are a match to TRBD2. In germline, CDR1 is SGHVS, CDR2 FQNEAQ. Trimming removed 5 bases from V and 6 bases from J; junction bases left unmatched: 9. The CDR3 spans 16 residues. As DNA, the CDR3 is TGTGCCAGCAGCCGACTAGCGGGGTTGTCAAGCAATGAGCAGTTCTTC. Encoded protein: CASSRLAGLSSNEQFF. Looking up the rest from reference TRBV7-8 and TRBJ2-1 gives the full variable domain: GAGVSQSPRYKVAKRGQDVALRCDPISGHVSLFWYQQALGQGPEFLTYFQNEAQLDKSGLPSDRFFAERPEGSVSTLKIQRTQQEDSAVYLCASSRLAGLSSNEQFFGPGTRLTVL.

The V gene is TRBV7-8, the J gene TRBJ1-6, with TRBD1 identical over 8 bases. There are 16 residues in the CDR3. Germline CDR1 SGHVS, CDR2 FQNEAQ. The trim removed 5 bases at V and 8 bases at J, leaving 11 bases unmatched. The CDR3: CASSTDRGGVDSPLHF. In DNA form, the CDR3 reads TGTGCCAGCAGCACAGACAGGGGCGGCGTAGATTCACCCCTCCACTTT.

The chain joins TRBV19 to TRBJ1-3, with 7 bases fitting TRBD1. The CDR3 is 14 amino acids. The germline CDR1 and CDR2 sequences are LNHDA and SQIVND (reference sequence). Germline trimming cut 6 bases from V and 4 bases from J; bases unmatched to any gene: 6. In nucleotides, the CDR3 is TGTGCCAGTAGCCGAAGGGGGCGCGGAAACACCATATATTTT. Translation gives CASSRRGRGNTIYF.

This clone has only one observation. The chain combines TRBV9 with TRBJ1-1, with a tentative D call TRBD1 (5 bases). Germline V gene data show CDR1 as SGDLS and CDR2 as YYNGEE. This CDR3 spans 15 amino acids. V shed 2 bases and J shed 1 base, with 12 bases lying between them. DNA of the CDR3: TGTGCCAGCAGCGTCCGGGACTCATCGAACACTGAAGCTTTCTTT. Protein product: CASSVRDSSNTEAFF. Filled out from reference TRBV9 and TRBJ1-1, the complete variable domain reads DSGVTQTPKHLITATGQRVTLRCSPRSGDLSVYWYQQSLDQGLQFLIQYYNGEERAKGNILERFSAQQFPDLHSELNLSSLELGDSALYFCASSVRDSSNTEAFFGQGTRLTVV.

In nucleotides, the CDR3 is TGTGCCAGCCGGGAGACAGGGGGGCCCTACAATGAGCAGTTCTTC. It encodes CASRETGGPYNEQFF. The chain carries TRBV14 and TRBJ2-1; 9 nucleotides align to TRBD1. The germline gives CDR1 SGHDN, CDR2 FVKESK. V gave up 8 bases and J gave up 2 bases; unmatched junction bases: 7. The CDR3 totals 15 residues. The full variable domain, rest sourced from reference TRBV14 and TRBJ2-1, is EAGVTQFPSHSVIEKGQTVTLRCDPISGHDNLYWYRRVMGKEIKFLLHFVKESKQDESGMPNNRFLAERTGGTYSTLKVQPAELEDSGVYFCASRETGGPYNEQFFGPGTRLTVL.

This clone was observed a single time. The CDR3 DNA follows: TGTGCCAGCAGCTCCCCAGGGGGCGGCAATCAGCCCCAGCATTTT. Amino acids: CASSSPGGGNQPQHF. This rearrangement joins TRBV7-2 to TRBJ1-5; 8 nucleotides match TRBD1. The CDR3 length is 15 residues. Germline V gene lookup returns CDR1 SGHTA and CDR2 FQGNSA. V lost 4 bases and J lost 2; bases outside the gene matches: 4.

This sequence joins TRBV5-1 and TRBJ1-1, with D possibly matching TRBD1 (6 bases). The length of the CDR3 is 14 residues. The V and J ends lost 2 bases and 5 bases respectively, with 13 bases between them. Germline loops: CDR1 SGHRS, CDR2 YFSETQ. The CDR3 is CASSLAGARTEAFF. The CDR3 DNA follows: TGCGCCAGCAGCTTAGCGGGGGCGCGGACTGAAGCTTTCTTT.

The rearrangement uses TRBV5-4 and TRBJ2-3, with D perhaps matching TRBD2 (7 bases). Germline V gene lookup returns CDR1 SGHNT and CDR2 YYREEE (reference sequence). The V end was cut by 4 bases, the J end by 1 base, with 13 bases between. The CDR3 is made up of 15 amino acids. The DNA for the CDR3 is TGTGCCAGCAGCCGCCCGGGGGGCCGCACAGATACGCAGTATTTT. As protein: CASSRPGGRTDTQYF.

V and J are TRBV19 and TRBJ1-1, with 10 bases identical to TRBD1. Germline CDR1 reads LNHDA; CDR2 reads SQIVND (reference sequence). The CDR3 extends over 16 amino acids. Unmatched junction bases numbered 8, after V lost 7 bases and J lost 0 bases. CDR3 coding DNA: TGTGCCAGTACCTGGGACAGGGGAGGAATGAACACTGAAGCTTTCTTT. This sequence encodes CASTWDRGGMNTEAFF.

The chain uses TRBV11-2 and TRBJ1-2; no clear D gene. The CDR3 is made up of 12 amino acids. The V end lost 5 bases, the J end lost 1 base, and 5 bases lay between the germline ends. CDR1 is SGHAT, CDR2 FQNNGV, per germline. CDR3 sequence: CASSNINYGYTF. The CDR3 DNA reads as TGTGCCAGCAGCAACATTAACTATGGCTACACCTTC.

The chain uses TRBV6-5 and TRBJ2-3, with a possible D match to TRBD1 (5 bases). CDR1 MNHEY and CDR2 SVGAGI come from the germline V gene. Trimming left V 0 bases short and J 2 bases short, with 12 bases between. This CDR3 is 16 amino acids long. CDR3 residues: CASSYSNNRFTDTQYF. CDR3 in DNA: TGTGCCAGCAGTTACTCGAATAACAGGTTCACAGATACGCAGTATTTT.

To note about this clone: The same CDR3 is also encoded by other DNA sequences in this sample. The chain joins TRBV6-6 to TRBJ2-2, with a weak D call TRBD2 (5 bases). This CDR3 region has 14 residues. Per germline, CDR1 MNHNY and CDR2 SVGAGI (reference sequence). V gave up 0 bases and J gave up 3 bases, with 5 bases separating them. DNA of the CDR3: TGTGCCAGCAGTTACTCGAGGGACACCGGGGAGCTGTTTTTT. It codes for CASSYSRDTGELFF.

V and J are TRBV7-3 and TRBJ2-2; D is unresolved. The CDR3 has 15 amino acids. Trimming removed 3 bases at V and 2 bases at J, with 10 bases between. The germline CDR1 and CDR2 sequences are SGHTA and FQGTGA. CDR3 sequence reads: CASSFGTANTGELFF. The CDR3 DNA is TGTGCCAGCAGCTTTGGTACAGCCAACACCGGGGAGCTGTTTTTT.

This clone was seen only once. The rearrangement uses TRBV19 and TRBJ1-1; TRBD1 matches at 7 bases. The CDR3 runs 15 residues. With V trimmed by 4 bases and J by 1 base, 6 bases remained unmatched. Germline CDR1 is LNHDA and CDR2 is SQIVND (reference sequence). CDR3 nucleotide sequence: TGTGCCAGTAGTAGGGCGGAGGGGGCGAACACTGAAGCTTTCTTT. It translates to CASSRAEGANTEAFF.

The gene calls are TRBV11-2 and TRBJ1-6; D not resolved. This CDR3 region has 12 residues. Trimming took off 6 bases at V and 10 bases at J, with 10 bases between the two ends. CDR1 and CDR2 from the germline V gene are SGHAT and FQNNGV. The CDR3 sequence: CASSQFSSPLHF. In nucleotides, the CDR3 is TGTGCCAGCAGTCAGTTTAGCTCACCCCTCCACTTT.

This CDR3 is CASSLASMTGYEQYF. In nucleotides, the CDR3 is TGCGCCAGCAGCTTGGCCTCTATGACAGGCTACGAGCAGTACTTC. The rearrangement uses TRBV5-1 and TRBJ2-7; D perhaps matches TRBD1 (6 bases). This CDR3 has 15 amino acids. V was clipped by 0 bases and J by 3 bases, with 13 bases between them. Germline values: CDR1 SGHRS, CDR2 YFSETQ. Looking up the rest from reference TRBV5-1 and TRBJ2-7 gives the full variable domain: KAGVTQTPRYLIKTRGQQVTLSCSPISGHRSVSWYQQTPGQGLQFLFEYFSETQRNKGNFPGRFSGRQFSNSRSEMNVSTLELGDSALYLCASSLASMTGYEQYFGPGTRLTVT.

V is TRBV4-1 and J is TRBJ2-5; 8 nucleotides agree with TRBD2. V gave up 1 base and J gave up 2 bases; unmatched junction bases: 6. CDR1 is MGHRA and CDR2 is YSYEKL in the germline V gene. The CDR3 runs 16 residues. The CDR3 region is CASSQGSSGEQETQYF. Written as DNA, the CDR3 is TGCGCCAGCAGCCAAGGGAGTAGCGGGGAACAAGAGACCCAGTACTTC.

The chain joins TRBV11-2 to TRBJ2-5, with D unclear. The V end lost 5 bases, the J end lost 4 bases, and 5 bases lay between the germline ends. Germline assignment: CDR1 SGHAT and CDR2 FQNNGV. The CDR3 loop spans 11 amino acids. CDR3 sequence (DNA): TGTGCCAGCAGCATTCTAGAGACCCAGTACTTC. This translates into CASSILETQYF.

The genes are TRBV18 and TRBJ1-2; perhaps TRBD1 as D (5 bases). Between the trimmed V and J ends, which lost 3 bases and 6 bases, there was a span of 14 bases. The length of the CDR3 is 14 residues. Germline CDR1 and CDR2: KGHSH and LQKENI. CDR3 in amino acids: CASSPQGALDGYTF. The CDR3 DNA is TGTGCCAGCTCACCGCAAGGGGCCCTGGATGGCTACACCTTC.

This chain connects TRBV19 to TRBJ2-5; D is unclear. The CDR3 contains 13 residues. Germline V gene lookup returns CDR1 LNHDA and CDR2 SQIVND (reference sequence). Deletions cut 3 bases from V and 2 bases from J, with 7 bases between. CDR3 in amino acids: CASSIDLQETQYF. CDR3 sequence (DNA): TGTGCCAGTAGTATCGATCTACAAGAGACCCAGTACTTC.